Sequencing of this T cell receptor (beta chain) was carried out in a study of post-analysis software for immune sequencing data. Whole-study context: Relapsing-remitting, secondary progressive and progressive-relapsing forms made up the multiple sclerosis disease courses.

The CDR3 has 15 residues. CDR1 and CDR2 (germline): SGHAT, FQNNGV. Trimming removed 0 bases at V and 5 bases at J, with 10 bases between. Points on this clonotype: The antigen remains undetermined.

Study observations and caveats: TRBV segments more frequent in patients than in controls numbered roughly five and included TRBV5-6, TRBV5-1 and TRBV20-1. A significant reduction in normalized Chao1 diversity was observed in multiple sclerosis patients versus controls.

cDNA libraries for TCR beta contained unique molecular identifiers. A population of roughly 0.85 to 11 million T cells gave rise to roughly 500,000 cDNA molecules. In TCRdb, the PCR reads were re-called with MiXCR into one record per CDR3 protein. The data show around 180,000 distinct CDR3 sequences, about 30% seen once. The chain has TRBV11-2 and TRBJ1-4; D may be TRBD1 (6 bases). The clonotype was recovered from a girl aged 10 to 17 with multiple sclerosis. The sequenced material came from blood. CDR3 in DNA: TGTGCCAGCAGCTTAGAGGGGACATACAATGAAAAACTGTTTTTT. It encodes CASSLEGTYNEKLFF.